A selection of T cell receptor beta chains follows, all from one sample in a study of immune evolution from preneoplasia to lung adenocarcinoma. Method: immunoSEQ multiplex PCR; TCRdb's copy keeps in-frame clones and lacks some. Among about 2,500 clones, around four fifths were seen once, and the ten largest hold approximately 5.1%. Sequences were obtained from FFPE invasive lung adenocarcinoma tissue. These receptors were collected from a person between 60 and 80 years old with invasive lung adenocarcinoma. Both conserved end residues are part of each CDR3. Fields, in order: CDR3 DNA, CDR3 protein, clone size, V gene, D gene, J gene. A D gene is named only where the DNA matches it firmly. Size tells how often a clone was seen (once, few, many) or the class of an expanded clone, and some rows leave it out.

cdr3_nt: TGCGCCAGCATGGGCAGCATGAACACTGAAGCTTTCTTT
cdr3_aa: CASMGSMNTEAFF
clone_size: once
v_call: TRBV5-1
d_call: .
j_call: TRBJ1-1

cdr3_nt: TGCGCCAGCAGCCCCCGACAGGGTATGCTCTACGAGCAGTACTTC
cdr3_aa: CASSPRQGMLYEQYF
clone_size: .
v_call: TRBV4-1
d_call: TRBD1
j_call: TRBJ2-7

cdr3_nt: TGTGCCAGCAGGGCCCTTGGGACAGGGAAGGGAAACACCATATATTTT
cdr3_aa: CASRALGTGKGNTIYF
clone_size: few
v_call: TRBV25-1
d_call: TRBD1
j_call: TRBJ1-3

cdr3_nt: TGCGCCAGCAGCTCCAATCAGGGGGCGGCGGGGTATGGCTACACCTTC
cdr3_aa: CASSSNQGAAGYGYTF
clone_size: .
v_call: TRBV5-1
d_call: TRBD1
j_call: TRBJ1-2

cdr3_nt: TGTGCCAGCAGCCAGGGTATAACCCTCCACTTT
cdr3_aa: CASSQGITLHF
clone_size: .
v_call: TRBV4-2
d_call: .
j_call: TRBJ1-6

cdr3_nt: TGTGCCAGCAGCCCACCCGGCAGGAACTATGGCTACACCTTC
cdr3_aa: CASSPPGRNYGYTF
clone_size: .
v_call: TRBV7-2
d_call: .
j_call: TRBJ1-2

cdr3_nt: TGTGCCAGCTCACCACAAGGGGGTTTCGAAAACACCATATATTTT
cdr3_aa: CASSPQGGFENTIYF
clone_size: .
v_call: TRBV18
d_call: .
j_call: TRBJ1-3

cdr3_nt: TGTGCCAGCAGCCAAGCCGCCCGACAGGGGGCTGAAGCTTTCTTT
cdr3_aa: CASSQAARQGAEAFF
clone_size: .
v_call: TRBV4-2
d_call: TRBD1
j_call: TRBJ1-1

cdr3_nt: TGTGCCACCAGCAGTGACGAGGGACACCGGAGGGATGAGCAGTTCTTC
cdr3_aa: CATSSDEGHRRDEQFF
clone_size: .
v_call: TRBV15
d_call: .
j_call: TRBJ2-1

cdr3_nt: TGTGCCAGCAGCCCTTTGAGATGGGCGGGGAGCGACGAGCAGTACTTC
cdr3_aa: CASSPLRWAGSDEQYF
clone_size: .
v_call: TRBV7-9
d_call: .
j_call: TRBJ2-7

cdr3_nt: TGCAGCGTTGTCGGTCTACGACCCTACGAGCAGTACTTC
cdr3_aa: CSVVGLRPYEQYF
clone_size: .
v_call: TRBV29-1
d_call: .
j_call: TRBJ2-7

cdr3_nt: TGTGCCATCAGTGACCAGGGACAGGGGATCTACGAGCAGTACTTC
cdr3_aa: CAISDQGQGIYEQYF
clone_size: once
v_call: TRBV10-3
d_call: TRBD1
j_call: TRBJ2-7

cdr3_nt: TGTGCCAGCAGCTTCCACAGGGGCAATGAGCAGTTCTTC
cdr3_aa: CASSFHRGNEQFF
clone_size: once
v_call: TRBV5-5
d_call: TRBD1
j_call: TRBJ2-1

cdr3_nt: TGCGCCAGCAGCCGGGCAGGGGGCAATACTGAAGCTTTCTTT
cdr3_aa: CASSRAGGNTEAFF
clone_size: .
v_call: TRBV5-1
d_call: TRBD1
j_call: TRBJ1-1

cdr3_nt: TGTGCCAGCAGCGCGGGACTAATCGGCTACACCTTC
cdr3_aa: CASSAGLIGYTF
clone_size: .
v_call: TRBV5-6
d_call: .
j_call: TRBJ1-2

cdr3_nt: TGTGCCAGCAGTAATCTGGGACTCTTCAATGAGCAGTTCTTC
cdr3_aa: CASSNLGLFNEQFF
clone_size: .
v_call: TRBV6-6
d_call: .
j_call: TRBJ2-1

cdr3_nt: TGTGCCACCAGGGACGGTGGCTACACCTTC
cdr3_aa: CATRDGGYTF
clone_size: few
v_call: TRBV19
d_call: .
j_call: TRBJ1-2

cdr3_nt: TGTGCCAGCAGCTTGACAGGGAGTTCACCCCTCCACTTT
cdr3_aa: CASSLTGSSPLHF
clone_size: .
v_call: TRBV5-6
d_call: .
j_call: TRBJ1-6

cdr3_nt: TGTGCCAGTAGTTCAGACAGACTAGCGGGAGTCGATGAGCAGTTCTTC
cdr3_aa: CASSSDRLAGVDEQFF
clone_size: .
v_call: TRBV19
d_call: TRBD2
j_call: TRBJ2-1

cdr3_nt: TGTGCCAGCAGCGTCCGCGGAGGGGGACGCTTCACTGAAGCTTTCTTT
cdr3_aa: CASSVRGGGRFTEAFF
clone_size: .
v_call: TRBV28
d_call: .
j_call: TRBJ1-1

cdr3_nt: TGTGCCAGCAGCCTCGGTCTAGCGGGAGGGTACAATGAGCAGTTCTTC
cdr3_aa: CASSLGLAGGYNEQFF
clone_size: .
v_call: TRBV7-9
d_call: TRBD2
j_call: TRBJ2-1

cdr3_nt: TGTGCCAGCAGTGGGGGATACACTGAAGCTTTCTTT
cdr3_aa: CASSGGYTEAFF
clone_size: .
v_call: TRBV6-1
d_call: .
j_call: TRBJ1-1

cdr3_nt: TGCAGCGTTGAAGCCAGGGGGAATGGCTACACCTTC
cdr3_aa: CSVEARGNGYTF
clone_size: once
v_call: TRBV29-1
d_call: TRBD1
j_call: TRBJ1-2

cdr3_nt: TGCAGCGTGGACAGGGAAGGGACCCAGTACTTC
cdr3_aa: CSVDREGTQYF
clone_size: .
v_call: TRBV29-1
d_call: TRBD1
j_call: TRBJ2-5

cdr3_nt: TGTGCCAGCAGTCGGGGTTCGGGGTCGGGTGAGCAGTTCTTC
cdr3_aa: CASSRGSGSGEQFF
clone_size: few
v_call: TRBV6-4
d_call: .
j_call: TRBJ2-1